The rows below give T cell receptor beta chains drawn from one sample of a study of monozygotic twins with cystic fibrosis. The assay was immunoSEQ multiplex PCR, and TCRdb's table has in-frame clones only and misses some. The sample holds more than 15,000 clones, about 90% seen once. Sequencing used blood. Receptors were obtained from a girl aged 2-10 years with cystic fibrosis. CDR3s include the opening cysteine and the closing phenylalanine or tryptophan. D genes are given only for firm matches. The size of a clone is reported for some rows only, either as once, few or many, or as a class for expanded clones.

v_call	d_call	clone_size	j_call	cdr3_aa	cdr3_nt
TRBV6-6	-	-	TRBJ1-2	CASSRQNYGYTF	TGTGCCAGCAGCAGACAGAACTATGGCTACACCTTC
TRBV4-1	-	-	TRBJ2-4	CASSTIQGGAENIQYF	TGCGCCAGCAGCACTATACAGGGGGGGGCGGAAAACATTCAGTACTTC
TRBV6-1	-	-	TRBJ2-1	CATAQANEQFF	TGTGCCACAGCCCAGGCCAATGAGCAGTTCTTC
TRBV5-4	-	-	TRBJ1-1	CASSFRLDSEAFF	TGTGCCAGCAGCTTCCGTTTGGACTCTGAAGCTTTCTTT
TRBV6-5	-	-	TRBJ1-5	CASSYPGQPQHF	TGTGCCAGCAGTTACCCCGGTCAGCCCCAGCATTTT
TRBV29-1	-	-	TRBJ2-7	CSVETGYEQYF	TGCAGCGTTGAGACTGGATACGAGCAGTACTTC
TRBV11-2	TRBD1	-	TRBJ1-2	CASSDDRAGYTF	TGTGCCAGCAGCGATGACAGGGCTGGCTACACCTTC
TRBV5-4	-	once	TRBJ2-1	CASSLRGGTYNEQFF	TGTGCCAGCAGCTTGAGGGGGGGAACCTACAATGAGCAGTTCTTC
TRBV30	-	-	TRBJ2-3	CAWSVLGWGDTQYF	TGTGCCTGGAGTGTCCTAGGATGGGGGGATACGCAGTATTTT
TRBV5-1	-	-	TRBJ2-3	CASSLVGLGGTDTQYF	TGCGCCAGCAGCTTGGTAGGTTTGGGAGGCACAGATACGCAGTATTTT
TRBV19	TRBD1	-	TRBJ1-2	CASSIPRRGYYGYTF	TGTGCCAGTAGTATACCCCGCAGGGGGTACTATGGCTACACCTTC
TRBV6-1	-	-	TRBJ1-5	CASSGGPLGQPQHF	TGTGCCAGCAGTGGGGGGCCCTTAGGTCAGCCCCAGCATTTT
TRBV7-8	-	medium-sized	TRBJ1-3	CASSLDSSGNTIYF	TGTGCCAGCAGCTTAGACTCCTCTGGAAACACCATATATTTT
TRBV7-2	-	-	TRBJ1-3	CASSLAWGTGNTIYF	TGTGCCAGCAGCTTAGCGTGGGGGACTGGAAACACCATATATTTT
TRBV19	-	-	TRBJ2-1	CASSIAPGALYNEQFF	TGTGCCAGTAGTATAGCCCCGGGGGCCCTTTACAATGAGCAGTTCTTC
TRBV6-1	-	-	TRBJ2-7	CASSEARYSSYEQYF	TGTGCCAGCAGTGAAGCGCGGTACAGCTCCTACGAGCAGTACTTC
TRBV9	TRBD2	-	TRBJ2-7	CASSASGGYEQYF	TGTGCCAGCAGCGCCTCCGGGGGGTACGAGCAGTACTTC
TRBV7-6	TRBD1	-	TRBJ2-7	CASSPTGGLSVQYF	TGTGCCAGCAGCCCAACAGGGGGCTTATCTGTGCAGTACTTC
TRBV4-1	-	-	TRBJ2-5	CASSQPRDGTQETQYF	TGCGCCAGCAGCCAACCCCGGGATGGGACCCAAGAGACCCAGTACTTC
TRBV19	-	-	TRBJ1-1	CASSIGPGGTEAFF	TGTGCCAGTAGTATAGGTCCAGGAGGGACTGAAGCTTTCTTT
TRBV5-6	-	-	TRBJ1-2	CASSLNRQESNYGYTF	TGTGCCAGCAGCCTGAACAGGCAGGAAAGTAACTATGGCTACACCTTC
TRBV28	TRBD1	-	TRBJ2-7	CASSQRRDSRRWEQYF	TGTGCCAGCAGTCAACGACGGGACAGTCGGCGGTGGGAGCAGTACTTC
TRBV10-3	-	-	TRBJ2-3	CAISEGRSTDTQYF	TGTGCCATCAGTGAAGGGCGGAGCACAGATACGCAGTATTTT
TRBV7-2	-	-	TRBJ2-5	CASSLGGRETQYF	TGTGCCAGCAGCTTAGGGGGCAGAGAGACCCAGTACTTC
TRBV7-3	-	-	TRBJ2-7	CASSLTQGNEQYF	TGTGCCAGCAGCTTAACTCAGGGCAACGAGCAGTACTTC
TRBV7-2	TRBD1	-	TRBJ1-5	CASSLASGGGHQPQHF	TGTGCCAGCAGCTTAGCATCAGGGGGGGGGCATCAGCCCCAGCATTTT
TRBV5-1	-	once	TRBJ2-7	CASSLDPGVFSYEQYF	TGCGCCAGCAGCTTGGATCCGGGGGTTTTCTCCTACGAGCAGTACTTC
TRBV7-8	-	-	TRBJ1-2	CASSFLRFHGSGYTF	TGTGCCAGCAGCTTTTTGAGATTTCACGGGAGCGGCTACACCTTC
TRBV30	TRBD2	-	TRBJ2-3	CAWRGGLAGGTDTQYF	TGTGCCTGGAGGGGAGGACTAGCGGGGGGGACAGATACGCAGTATTTT
TRBV5-8	-	-	TRBJ1-1	CASNLATDSRRF	TGTGCCAGCAACTTGGCAACGGACAGTCGCCGGTTT
TRBV7-2	-	few	TRBJ2-7	CASSLEDPGNEQYF	TGTGCCAGCAGCTTAGAGGACCCTGGAAACGAGCAGTACTTC
TRBV7-2	-	-	TRBJ2-7	CASSLGAGAYEQYF	TGTGCCAGCAGCTTAGGGGCAGGGGCCTACGAGCAGTACTTC
TRBV7-2	-	-	TRBJ1-3	CASSLAGSGNTIYF	TGTGCCAGCAGCTTAGCAGGGTCAGGAAACACCATATATTTT
TRBV6-4	TRBD2	-	TRBJ2-2	CASSDEGGAAGELFF	TGTGCCAGCAGTGACGAGGGAGGGGCTGCCGGGGAGCTGTTTTTT
TRBV6-1	-	-	TRBJ1-2	CASYYGGYGYTF	TGTGCCAGTTACTATGGGGGCTATGGCTACACCTTC
TRBV6-5	-	-	TRBJ1-6	CASTSTAGVSPLHF	TGTGCCAGCACCTCAACAGCGGGGGTATCACCCCTCCACTTT
TRBV29-1	TRBD1	-	TRBJ2-2	CSATGGQTSNTGELFF	TGCAGCGCTACAGGGGGACAGACCTCGAACACCGGGGAGCTGTTTTTT
TRBV2	-	few	TRBJ1-1	CARREAMNTEAFF	TGTGCCAGAAGGGAAGCTATGAACACTGAAGCTTTCTTT
TRBV6-5	-	-	TRBJ1-6	CASTLGGQGPLHF	TGTGCCAGCACCCTGGGAGGGCAGGGACCCCTCCACTTT
TRBV6-5	TRBD2	-	TRBJ2-2	CASSYSAGGPAGELFF	TGTGCCAGCAGTTACTCGGCGGGAGGGCCAGCCGGGGAGCTGTTTTTT
TRBV7-9	-	-	TRBJ2-5	CASSLGRTPLNQETQYF	TGTGCCAGCAGCTTAGGAAGGACTCCTCTGAACCAAGAGACCCAGTACTTC
TRBV14	-	-	TRBJ2-2	CASSHSPGTGELFF	TGTGCCAGCAGCCACTCCCCAGGCACCGGGGAGCTGTTTTTT